The rows below give T cell receptor beta chains drawn from one sample of a study of early T cells in non-severe SARS-CoV-2 infection. TCRdb recomputed calls from the 5' RACE reads with MiXCR, one row per CDR3 protein. This repertoire shows tens of thousands of distinct CDR3 sequences, 8.5% to 10% found once; its top ten account for 5.9%. The sequenced sample was whole blood. The receptors stem from an adult who was a healthcare worker with PCR-confirmed SARS-CoV-2 infection or an uninfected control (not recorded which). Each CDR3 is given with its conserved first and last residue. Fields, in order: V gene, clone size, J gene, D gene, CDR3 protein, CDR3 DNA. The D gene is left open where the match is weak. Where a row states a size, it is once, few, many or the class of an expanded clone; other rows omit it.

v_gene: TRBV12-3/TRBV12-4
abundance: many
j_gene: TRBJ1-4
d_gene: .
CDR3aa: CASSFQGGEKLFF
CDR3nt: TGTGCCAGCAGTTTTCAGGGTGGTGAAAAACTGTTTTTT

v_gene: TRBV28
abundance: .
j_gene: TRBJ1-1
d_gene: .
CDR3aa: CASSFISVQKAFF
CDR3nt: TGTGCCAGCAGTTTTATCTCAGTTCAGAAAGCTTTCTTT

v_gene: TRBV5-1
abundance: few
j_gene: TRBJ1-1
d_gene: .
CDR3aa: CASSVGLNTEAFF
CDR3nt: TGCGCCAGCAGCGTGGGATTGAACACTGAAGCTTTCTTT

v_gene: TRBV28
abundance: .
j_gene: TRBJ2-6
d_gene: TRBD1
CDR3aa: CASSSPRTGAFFPGANVLTF
CDR3nt: TGTGCCAGCAGTTCCCCTAGGACAGGGGCGTTCTTCCCTGGGGCCAACGTCCTGACTTTC

v_gene: TRBV3-1
abundance: few
j_gene: TRBJ1-1
d_gene: TRBD1
CDR3aa: CASSQSPRRRGRTEAFF
CDR3nt: TGTGCCAGCAGCCAATCCCCTCGCCGGAGGGGGCGGACTGAAGCTTTCTTT

v_gene: TRBV7-3
abundance: many
j_gene: TRBJ1-1
d_gene: .
CDR3aa: CASSSLMNTEAFF
CDR3nt: TGTGCCAGCAGCTCCCTGATGAACACTGAAGCTTTCTTT

v_gene: TRBV7-2
abundance: few
j_gene: TRBJ1-4
d_gene: .
CDR3aa: CASSLGGFGEKLFF
CDR3nt: TGTGCCAGCAGCTTAGGGGGGTTTGGGGAAAAACTGTTTTTT

v_gene: TRBV13
abundance: many
j_gene: TRBJ2-5
d_gene: TRBD1
CDR3aa: CASSLGQPRETQYF
CDR3nt: TGTGCCAGCAGCTTGGGACAGCCCAGGGAGACCCAGTACTTC

v_gene: TRBV13
abundance: few
j_gene: TRBJ2-3
d_gene: TRBD2
CDR3aa: CASSVSGTGGDTQYF
CDR3nt: TGTGCCAGCAGTGTGAGCGGGACTGGAGGAGATACGCAGTATTTT

v_gene: TRBV3-1
abundance: few
j_gene: TRBJ2-7
d_gene: TRBD1
CDR3aa: CASSQAWTGAVYEQYF
CDR3nt: TGTGCCAGCAGCCAAGCGTGGACAGGGGCGGTCTACGAGCAGTACTTC

v_gene: TRBV20-1
abundance: .
j_gene: TRBJ2-4
d_gene: TRBD1
CDR3aa: CSARPPGGSTFGSHIQYF
CDR3nt: TGCAGTGCTAGACCCCCAGGGGGCTCCACATTCGGAAGCCACATTCAGTACTTC

v_gene: TRBV30
abundance: .
j_gene: TRBJ2-2
d_gene: .
CDR3aa: CAWSGIPGELFF
CDR3nt: TGTGCCTGGAGTGGAATCCCCGGGGAGCTGTTTTTT

v_gene: TRBV6-6
abundance: .
j_gene: TRBJ2-1
d_gene: TRBD2
CDR3aa: CASSYDWTSGNYTSSYNEQFF
CDR3nt: TGTGCCAGCAGTTACGATTGGACTAGCGGGAACTATACGAGCTCCTACAATGAGCAGTTCTTC

v_gene: TRBV20-1
abundance: .
j_gene: TRBJ1-2
d_gene: .
CDR3aa: CSARDGKVYGYTF
CDR3nt: TGCAGTGCCAGGGACGGGAAAGTCTATGGCTACACCTTC

v_gene: TRBV3-1
abundance: many
j_gene: TRBJ1-4
d_gene: .
CDR3aa: CASSQVPNEKLFF
CDR3nt: TGTGCCAGCAGCCAAGTCCCAAATGAAAAACTGTTTTTT

v_gene: TRBV5-1
abundance: many
j_gene: TRBJ2-3
d_gene: TRBD1
CDR3aa: CASRRLTQGADTQYF
CDR3nt: TGCGCCAGCAGAAGACTGACGCAGGGGGCAGATACGCAGTATTTT